This T cell receptor beta chain was sequenced during a study of OX40 agonist ivuxolimab in advanced cancers. Across the whole study: Dose-escalation cases comprised hepatocellular carcinoma, melanoma, renal cell or head and neck cancer. Whole-study findings and limits: CD8+ T cells (on average) carried more expanded clones than CD4+ T cells.

V was shortened by 0 bases and J by 8 bases, with 13 bases between the two germline ends. Germline values: CDR1 MNHNS, CDR2 SASEGT. This CDR3 comprises 14 residues. In the case of this clone: Its antigen remains unidentified.

The repertoire was sequenced with immunoSEQ multiplex PCR; TCRdb's copy has only in-frame clones and lacks some. The sample records approximately 52,000 clones, about 86% being singletons. Sequencing was performed on CD4+ or CD8+ T cells sorted from blood, taken in a trial of the OX40 agonist ivuxolimab. This sequence joins TRBV6-1 and TRBJ1-2, with D possibly TRBD1 on 5 matching bases. This TCR came from an adult with an advanced solid tumor such as melanoma, head and neck, liver or kidney cancer. CDR3 DNA: TGTGCCAGCAGTGAAGCGACAGCCCCTCGGGGCTACACCTTC. It translates to CASSEATAPRGYTF.